These T cell receptor beta chains were read from a single sample in a study of CD8 T cells in Susac syndrome. A single record per CDR3 protein comes from TCRdb applying MiXCR to the immunoSEQ multiplex PCR reads. The top ten hold 0.46% of the sample, which has tens of thousands of distinct CDR3 sequences, 95% seen once. The specimen sequenced was CD8+ T cells from PBMCs. These receptors all come from a human donor with Susac syndrome. The CDR3 runs from the conserved cysteine through the conserved F or W. The D gene is left open where the match is weak. The size field is filled for only some rows; it gives once, few, many or a size class.

CDR3aa: CASSLVVGGLEYF
CDR3nt: TGTGCCAGCAGCTTAGTAGTCGGGGGCTTGGAGTACTTC
v_gene: TRBV7-9
abundance: -
j_gene: TRBJ2-5
d_gene: -

CDR3aa: CASSWRGSTYEQYF
CDR3nt: TGTGCCAGCAGTTGGCGGGGGTCAACCTACGAGCAGTACTTC
v_gene: TRBV27
abundance: -
j_gene: TRBJ2-7
d_gene: TRBD2

CDR3aa: CASSFIMGEQFF
CDR3nt: TGTGCCAGCAGTTTCATTATGGGAGAGCAGTTCTTC
v_gene: TRBV12-3/TRBV12-4
abundance: -
j_gene: TRBJ2-1
d_gene: -

CDR3aa: CASRTLPETYEQYF
CDR3nt: TGTGCCAGCAGGACCCTCCCGGAGACCTACGAGCAGTACTTC
v_gene: TRBV27
abundance: -
j_gene: TRBJ2-7
d_gene: -

CDR3aa: CASSFGGQNIQYF
CDR3nt: TGTGCCAGCAGCTTCGGGGGGCAAAACATTCAGTACTTC
v_gene: TRBV5-6
abundance: -
j_gene: TRBJ2-4
d_gene: -

CDR3aa: CASSLSVRLNTEAFF
CDR3nt: TGTGCCAGCAGTTTATCGGTCAGGTTGAACACTGAAGCTTTCTTT
v_gene: TRBV27
abundance: -
j_gene: TRBJ1-1
d_gene: -

CDR3aa: CATAERANYGYTF
CDR3nt: TGTGCCACAGCGGAGAGAGCTAACTATGGCTACACCTTC
v_gene: TRBV15
abundance: -
j_gene: TRBJ1-2
d_gene: -

CDR3aa: CASSDENRGRGYGYTF
CDR3nt: TGTGCCAGCAGTGATGAAAACAGGGGGCGAGGCTATGGCTACACCTTC
v_gene: TRBV25-1
abundance: -
j_gene: TRBJ1-2
d_gene: TRBD1

CDR3aa: CASSAGIWALSSGANVLTF
CDR3nt: TGTGCCAGCTCAGCTGGGATCTGGGCCTTGTCGTCTGGGGCCAACGTCCTGACTTTC
v_gene: TRBV18
abundance: -
j_gene: TRBJ2-6
d_gene: -

CDR3aa: CACDETQYF
CDR3nt: TGTGCCTGCGACGAGACCCAGTACTTC
v_gene: TRBV27
abundance: once
j_gene: TRBJ2-5
d_gene: -

CDR3aa: CSAVRTGGTGRADTQYF
CDR3nt: TGCAGTGCTGTTCGGACAGGGGGAACGGGACGGGCAGATACGCAGTATTTT
v_gene: TRBV20-1
abundance: -
j_gene: TRBJ2-3
d_gene: TRBD1

CDR3aa: CASSWTGSQETQYF
CDR3nt: TGTGCCAGCAGCTGGACAGGGAGCCAAGAGACCCAGTACTTC
v_gene: TRBV7-2
abundance: -
j_gene: TRBJ2-5
d_gene: TRBD1

CDR3aa: CSARGQGGFYEQYF
CDR3nt: TGCAGTGCTAGAGGACAGGGGGGGTTCTACGAGCAGTACTTC
v_gene: TRBV20-1
abundance: -
j_gene: TRBJ2-7
d_gene: TRBD1

CDR3aa: CASSLSGEQFF
CDR3nt: TGTGCCAGCAGTTTATCGGGCGAGCAGTTCTTC
v_gene: TRBV27
abundance: -
j_gene: TRBJ2-1
d_gene: -

CDR3aa: CSATRTEDQPQHF
CDR3nt: TGCAGTGCTACCAGGACAGAAGATCAGCCCCAGCATTTT
v_gene: TRBV20-1
abundance: -
j_gene: TRBJ1-5
d_gene: -

CDR3aa: CSVVGYLAKNIQYF
CDR3nt: TGCAGCGTTGTTGGGTACCTAGCCAAAAACATTCAGTACTTC
v_gene: TRBV29-1
abundance: -
j_gene: TRBJ2-4
d_gene: -

CDR3aa: CASSQGGPGAGNYNEQFF
CDR3nt: TGTGCCAGCAGCCAAGGAGGGCCAGGAGCGGGGAATTACAATGAGCAGTTCTTC
v_gene: TRBV14
abundance: -
j_gene: TRBJ2-1
d_gene: TRBD2

CDR3aa: CASTWDTLSNQPQHF
CDR3nt: TGTGCCAGCACCTGGGACACCCTGAGCAATCAGCCCCAGCATTTT
v_gene: TRBV12-3/TRBV12-4
abundance: -
j_gene: TRBJ1-5
d_gene: -

CDR3aa: CAWSFGRINYGYTF
CDR3nt: TGTGCCTGGAGTTTCGGACGGATTAACTATGGCTACACCTTC
v_gene: TRBV30
abundance: -
j_gene: TRBJ1-2
d_gene: -

CDR3aa: CASPQGEETQYF
CDR3nt: TGTGCCAGCCCCCAGGGGGAAGAGACCCAGTACTTC
v_gene: TRBV2
abundance: -
j_gene: TRBJ2-5
d_gene: TRBD1

CDR3aa: CSADPVGLEAYEQYF
CDR3nt: TGCAGTGCTGATCCCGTAGGACTAGAAGCCTACGAGCAGTACTTC
v_gene: TRBV20-1
abundance: -
j_gene: TRBJ2-7
d_gene: TRBD2

CDR3aa: CATSDATGELFF
CDR3nt: TGTGCCACCAGTGACGCAACCGGGGAGCTGTTTTTT
v_gene: TRBV24-1
abundance: -
j_gene: TRBJ2-2
d_gene: -

CDR3aa: CASSLVGGYEQYF
CDR3nt: TGTGCCAGCAGCTTAGTGGGGGGCTACGAGCAGTACTTC
v_gene: TRBV7-9
abundance: -
j_gene: TRBJ2-7
d_gene: -

CDR3aa: CSVESQTGNTIYF
CDR3nt: TGCAGCGTTGAATCTCAGACTGGAAACACCATATATTTT
v_gene: TRBV29-1
abundance: -
j_gene: TRBJ1-3
d_gene: -

CDR3aa: CAWSQLLNTEAFF
CDR3nt: TGTGCCTGGAGTCAGTTATTGAACACTGAAGCTTTCTTT
v_gene: TRBV30
abundance: -
j_gene: TRBJ1-1
d_gene: -

CDR3aa: CSVEIVGLAETNLDQETQYF
CDR3nt: TGCAGCGTTGAAATCGTGGGGCTAGCGGAGACTAATCTAGACCAAGAGACCCAGTACTTC
v_gene: TRBV29-1
abundance: -
j_gene: TRBJ2-5
d_gene: TRBD2

CDR3aa: CASSLAGETYEQYF
CDR3nt: TGTGCCAGCAGCTTGGCCGGGGAGACCTACGAGCAGTACTTC
v_gene: TRBV5-6
abundance: -
j_gene: TRBJ2-7
d_gene: -

CDR3aa: CASSPRGGGLYEQYF
CDR3nt: TGTGCCAGCAGTCCCCGGGGAGGGGGCCTCTACGAGCAGTACTTC
v_gene: TRBV27
abundance: -
j_gene: TRBJ2-7
d_gene: -

CDR3aa: CASSLETGRDTEAFF
CDR3nt: TGCGCCAGCAGCCTCGAAACGGGACGGGACACTGAAGCTTTCTTT
v_gene: TRBV4-1
abundance: -
j_gene: TRBJ1-1
d_gene: -

CDR3aa: CATSREGMGSNQPQHF
CDR3nt: TGTGCCACCAGCAGAGAAGGTATGGGTAGCAATCAGCCCCAGCATTTT
v_gene: TRBV15
abundance: -
j_gene: TRBJ1-5
d_gene: -

CDR3aa: CASSLMGGETQYF
CDR3nt: TGTGCCAGCAGCCTCATGGGTGGCGAGACCCAGTACTTC
v_gene: TRBV5-6
abundance: -
j_gene: TRBJ2-5
d_gene: -

CDR3aa: CASSELVAGELFF
CDR3nt: TGTGCCAGCAGCGAGCTTGTTGCCGGGGAGCTGTTTTTT
v_gene: TRBV9
abundance: -
j_gene: TRBJ2-2
d_gene: -

CDR3aa: CSAREDGYTF
CDR3nt: TGCAGTGCTAGAGAGGATGGCTACACCTTC
v_gene: TRBV20-1
abundance: -
j_gene: TRBJ1-2
d_gene: -

CDR3aa: CASSSLAGGTEQYF
CDR3nt: TGTGCCAGCAGCAGTCTAGCGGGAGGTACGGAGCAGTACTTC
v_gene: TRBV11-2
abundance: -
j_gene: TRBJ2-7
d_gene: TRBD2

CDR3aa: CASSLHGGGNQPQHF
CDR3nt: TGTGCCAGCAGCTTGCACGGGGGTGGCAATCAGCCCCAGCATTTT
v_gene: TRBV5-6
abundance: -
j_gene: TRBJ1-5
d_gene: -

CDR3aa: CASSPDRGEDYGYTF
CDR3nt: TGCGCCAGCAGCCCCGACAGGGGAGAGGACTATGGCTACACCTTC
v_gene: TRBV4-3
abundance: -
j_gene: TRBJ1-2
d_gene: TRBD1

CDR3aa: CASSLRADVYNEQFF
CDR3nt: TGTGCCAGCAGCCTCCGGGCCGACGTCTACAATGAGCAGTTCTTC
v_gene: TRBV6-5
abundance: -
j_gene: TRBJ2-1
d_gene: -

CDR3aa: CASRGETYEQYF
CDR3nt: TGCGCCAGCCGTGGCGAGACCTACGAGCAGTACTTC
v_gene: TRBV5-1
abundance: -
j_gene: TRBJ2-7
d_gene: -

CDR3aa: CSATAQGSNQPQHF
CDR3nt: TGCAGTGCTACCGCACAGGGGAGCAATCAGCCCCAGCATTTT
v_gene: TRBV20-1
abundance: -
j_gene: TRBJ1-5
d_gene: TRBD1

CDR3aa: CSARTDRGAQETQYF
CDR3nt: TGCAGTGCCAGAACCGACAGGGGAGCTCAAGAGACCCAGTACTTC
v_gene: TRBV20-1
abundance: -
j_gene: TRBJ2-5
d_gene: TRBD1

CDR3aa: CASSDLATQYF
CDR3nt: TGTGCCAGCAGTGACCTAGCGACCCAGTACTTC
v_gene: TRBV12-3/TRBV12-4
abundance: -
j_gene: TRBJ2-5
d_gene: -

CDR3aa: CASSLAPLNEQFF
CDR3nt: TGTGCCAGCAGCTTAGCTCCCCTCAATGAGCAGTTCTTC
v_gene: TRBV7-6
abundance: once
j_gene: TRBJ2-1
d_gene: -

CDR3aa: CSAQGGNQPQHF
CDR3nt: TGCAGTGCTCAAGGGGGGAATCAGCCCCAGCATTTT
v_gene: TRBV20-1
abundance: -
j_gene: TRBJ1-5
d_gene: -

CDR3aa: CAIFPRDRYGYTF
CDR3nt: TGTGCCATTTTCCCCCGGGACCGTTATGGCTACACCTTC
v_gene: TRBV5-8
abundance: once
j_gene: TRBJ1-2
d_gene: -

CDR3aa: CATSEASGRRETQYF
CDR3nt: TGTGCCACCAGTGAAGCTAGCGGGAGACGGGAGACCCAGTACTTC
v_gene: TRBV24-1
abundance: -
j_gene: TRBJ2-5
d_gene: TRBD2

CDR3aa: CASSLEGGEKLFF
CDR3nt: TGTGCCAGCAGCTTAGAAGGAGGGGAAAAACTGTTTTTT
v_gene: TRBV7-9
abundance: -
j_gene: TRBJ1-4
d_gene: -

CDR3aa: CSVVSGTAGETQYF
CDR3nt: TGCAGCGTCGTATCCGGGACAGCCGGGGAGACCCAGTACTTC
v_gene: TRBV29-1
abundance: -
j_gene: TRBJ2-5
d_gene: TRBD1

CDR3aa: CASTVGGSLTDTQYF
CDR3nt: TGTGCCAGCACCGTTGGGGGGTCCCTCACAGATACGCAGTATTTT
v_gene: TRBV27
abundance: once
j_gene: TRBJ2-3
d_gene: -

CDR3aa: CASSPHLDRWYEQYF
CDR3nt: TGTGCCAGCAGTCCACACCTCGACAGGTGGTACGAGCAGTACTTC
v_gene: TRBV27
abundance: once
j_gene: TRBJ2-7
d_gene: -

CDR3aa: CASSWDRGYEQYF
CDR3nt: TGTGCCAGCAGTTGGGACAGGGGCTACGAGCAGTACTTC
v_gene: TRBV12-3/TRBV12-4
abundance: -
j_gene: TRBJ2-7
d_gene: TRBD1

CDR3aa: CASSQGAAGGPFGELFF
CDR3nt: TGCGCCAGCAGCCAAGGCGCAGCGGGAGGGCCGTTTGGGGAGCTGTTTTTT
v_gene: TRBV4-1
abundance: -
j_gene: TRBJ2-2
d_gene: TRBD2

CDR3aa: CASSVGGRATDTQYF
CDR3nt: TGTGCCAGCAGCGTAGGTGGGAGGGCCACAGATACGCAGTATTTT
v_gene: TRBV9
abundance: -
j_gene: TRBJ2-3
d_gene: TRBD2

CDR3aa: CASSLRFAGEGRETQYF
CDR3nt: TGTGCCAGCAGCTTACGTTTTGCCGGGGAGGGCCGGGAGACCCAGTACTTC
v_gene: TRBV7-6
abundance: -
j_gene: TRBJ2-5
d_gene: TRBD2

CDR3aa: CASRPKLAGESVEQFF
CDR3nt: TGTGCCAGCAGACCTAAACTAGCGGGAGAATCTGTTGAGCAGTTCTTC
v_gene: TRBV5-5
abundance: -
j_gene: TRBJ2-1
d_gene: TRBD2